There are many counts of the clone carrying this T cell receptor beta chain. Antigen unknown. This sample was included in a study of T cell repertoires in cytomegalovirus infection. Study outcomes and limitations: In two of eight donors, the top clonotype was HLA-C-restricted CMV-specific.

The CDR3 consists of 14 residues. In germline, CDR1 is LNHDA, CDR2 SQIVND (reference sequence). V gave up 3 bases and J gave up 4 bases, with 12 bases separating them. TCRdb used MiXCR to reprocess the reads, holding one entry per CDR3 protein. The table includes around 70,000 distinct CDR3 sequences, just under 4% detected once. This clonotype originated in a human donor in good health (CMV status not recorded). Some clones in this sample may be carry-over from other donors' samples. This sequence joins TRBV19 and TRBJ1-1; TRBD1 might be the D (5 bases). The sequencing input was PBMCs. DNA of the CDR3: TGTGCCAGTAGTATCACGGGGGTCGCCACTGAAGCTTTCTTT. This gives the protein CASSITGVATEAFF.